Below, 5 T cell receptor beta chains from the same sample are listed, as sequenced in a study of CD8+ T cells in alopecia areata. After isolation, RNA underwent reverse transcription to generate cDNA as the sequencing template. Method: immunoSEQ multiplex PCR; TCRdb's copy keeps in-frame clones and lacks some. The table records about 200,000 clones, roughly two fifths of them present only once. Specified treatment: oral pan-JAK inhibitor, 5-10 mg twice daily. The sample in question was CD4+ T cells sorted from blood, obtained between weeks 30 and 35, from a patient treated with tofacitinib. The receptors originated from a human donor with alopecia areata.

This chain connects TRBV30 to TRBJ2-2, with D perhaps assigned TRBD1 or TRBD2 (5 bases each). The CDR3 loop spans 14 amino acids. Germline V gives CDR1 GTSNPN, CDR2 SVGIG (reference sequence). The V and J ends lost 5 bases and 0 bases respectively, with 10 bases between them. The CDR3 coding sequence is TGTGCCTGGCCGGGGCTCTCGAACACCGGGGAGCTGTTTTTT. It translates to CAWPGLSNTGELFF.

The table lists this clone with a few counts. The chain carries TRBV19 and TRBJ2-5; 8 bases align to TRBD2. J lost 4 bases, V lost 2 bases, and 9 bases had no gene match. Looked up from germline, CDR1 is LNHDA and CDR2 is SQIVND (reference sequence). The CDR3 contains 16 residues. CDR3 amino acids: CASSILPGGPGETQYF. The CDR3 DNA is TGTGCCAGTAGTATATTACCGGGAGGGCCTGGAGAGACCCAGTACTTC.

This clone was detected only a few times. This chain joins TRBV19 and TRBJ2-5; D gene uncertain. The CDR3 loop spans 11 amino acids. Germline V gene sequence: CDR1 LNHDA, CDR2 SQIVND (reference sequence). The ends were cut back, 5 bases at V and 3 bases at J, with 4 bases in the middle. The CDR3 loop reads CASSAEETQYF. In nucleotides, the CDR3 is TGTGCCAGTAGTGCAGAAGAGACCCAGTACTTC.

DNA of the CDR3: TGCGCCAGCAGACCAAGAACAGGGGCCCCCTACAATGAGCAGTTCTTC. Translating it yields CASRPRTGAPYNEQFF. This rearrangement joins TRBV5-1 to TRBJ2-1, with 7 bases that match TRBD1. Germline V CDR1 and CDR2: SGHRS, YFSETQ. This CDR3 has 16 residues. Unmatched junction bases numbered 10, after V lost 5 bases and J lost 2 bases. Complete variable domain (other parts from reference TRBV5-1 and TRBJ2-1): KAGVTQTPRYLIKTRGQQVTLSCSPISGHRSVSWYQQTPGQGLQFLFEYFSETQRNKGNFPGRFSGRQFSNSRSEMNVSTLELGDSALYLCASRPRTGAPYNEQFFGPGTRLTVL.

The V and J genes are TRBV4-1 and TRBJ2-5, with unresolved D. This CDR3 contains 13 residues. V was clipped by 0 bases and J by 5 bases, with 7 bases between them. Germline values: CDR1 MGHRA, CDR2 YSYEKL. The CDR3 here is CASSQDDGETQYF. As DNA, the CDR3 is TGCGCCAGCAGCCAAGATGACGGGGAGACCCAGTACTTC.